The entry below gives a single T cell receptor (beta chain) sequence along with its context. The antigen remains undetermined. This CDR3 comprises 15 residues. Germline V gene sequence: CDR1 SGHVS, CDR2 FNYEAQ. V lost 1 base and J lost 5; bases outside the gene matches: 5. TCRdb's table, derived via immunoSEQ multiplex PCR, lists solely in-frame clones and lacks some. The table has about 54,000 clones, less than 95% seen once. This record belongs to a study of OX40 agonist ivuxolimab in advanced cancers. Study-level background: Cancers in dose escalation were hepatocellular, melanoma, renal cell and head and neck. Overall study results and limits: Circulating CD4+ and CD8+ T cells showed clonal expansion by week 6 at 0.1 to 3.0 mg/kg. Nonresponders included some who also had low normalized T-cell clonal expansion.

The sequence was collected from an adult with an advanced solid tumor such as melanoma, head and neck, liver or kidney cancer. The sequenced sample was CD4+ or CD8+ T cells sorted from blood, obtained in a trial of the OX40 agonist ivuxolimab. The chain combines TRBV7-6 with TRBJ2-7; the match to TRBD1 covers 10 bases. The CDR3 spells CASSLVGQGGNEQYF. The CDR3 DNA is TGTGCCAGCAGCTTAGTAGGACAGGGGGGAAACGAGCAGTACTTC.